What follows is one T cell receptor (beta chain) and its context. In the original workflow: By means of reference gene primer amplification, nucleated cell counts were estimated. TCRdb's copy holds only in-frame clones and misses some; the assay was immunoSEQ multiplex PCR. V, J and clone size derive from that table, while D and trimming were established from the DNA sequence. Of some 200,000 clones in the sample, 85% were seen once. These data are taken from a study of blood T cell repertoires in COVID-19. Turning to the study itself: T cells, B-cell-depleted T cells, or PBMCs supplied cDNA or gDNA.

Germline V gene lookup returns CDR1 LGHDT and CDR2 YNNKEL (reference sequence). Trimming removed 0 bases from V and 5 bases from J, with 9 bases in between. This CDR3 has 14 amino acids. The specimen was peripheral blood. The chain couples TRBV3-1 (or the pseudogene TRBV3-2) to TRBJ2-3, with D hard to call. The receptor was derived from a man between 50 and 59 years old who had recovered from COVID-19. Here the CDR3 DNA reads TGTGCCAGCAGCCAAGATCGTGGCGGAGATACGCAGTATTTT. It specifies CASSQDRGGDTQYF.